These T cell receptor beta chains were read from a single sample in a study of T cell responses to AZD1222 COVID-19 vaccine. Sequenced by immunoSEQ multiplex PCR; TCRdb stores in-frame clones only, minus some. The sample records over 80,000 clones, around 87% being singletons. The sequencing here drew on peripheral blood, taken on day 0 of AZD1222 vaccination. Receptors originate from an adult in good health. Each CDR3 is given with its conserved first and last residue. D genes are given only for firm matches. For some rows the clone size is stated as once, few or many, or as a class when expanded; others skip it.

cdr3_aa cdr3_nt d_call j_call v_call clone_size
CASSRDTYYEQYF TGCGCCAGCAGTCGGGACACTTATTACGAGCAGTACTTC - TRBJ2-7 TRBV5-1 -
CASSRDRQNSPLHF TGTGCCAGTTCAAGGGACAGGCAAAATTCACCCCTCCACTTT TRBD1 TRBJ1-6 TRBV4-2 -
CASSLEGLAPNEKLFF TGTGCCAGCAGCTTAGAAGGGCTGGCTCCTAATGAAAAACTGTTTTTT - TRBJ1-4 TRBV7-9 -
CATSDAGLSGANVLTF TGTGCCACCAGTGACGCAGGGCTCTCTGGGGCCAACGTCCTGACTTTC - TRBJ2-6 TRBV24-1 -
CASSPGGTGVYEQYF TGCGCCAGCAGTCCCGGTGGGACAGGGGTTTACGAGCAGTACTTC TRBD1 TRBJ2-7 TRBV5-1 -
CASSYSGQGSGVRSPLHF TGTGCCAGCAGTTACTCCGGACAGGGTTCGGGAGTGCGATCACCCCTCCACTTT TRBD1 TRBJ1-6 TRBV6-2/TRBV6-3 -
CSGTGRGRLGQFF TGCAGCGGAACGGGACGGGGTAGACTCGGGCAGTTCTTC - TRBJ2-1 TRBV29-1 -
CASSLVLAGAYEQYF TGTGCCAGCAGCTTAGTTCTAGCGGGAGCCTACGAGCAGTACTTC TRBD2 TRBJ2-7 TRBV11-2 -
CASSSREQGADEQYF TGTGCCAGCAGCAGTCGAGAGCAGGGGGCCGACGAGCAGTACTTC TRBD1 TRBJ2-7 TRBV11-1 few
CASSDSTGGTEAFF TGTGCCAGCAGTGACTCCACAGGGGGCACTGAAGCTTTCTTT TRBD1 TRBJ1-1 TRBV2 few
CASSGDRGTLEQYF TGTGCCAGCAGTGGGGACAGGGGGACACTCGAGCAGTACTTC TRBD1 TRBJ2-7 TRBV2 -
CASSLTSGSTDTQYF TGTGCCAGCAGCTTGACTAGCGGGAGCACAGATACGCAGTATTTT TRBD2 TRBJ2-3 TRBV5-4 -
CASRKGGLRNYGYTF TGTGCCAGCAGAAAGGGAGGGCTACGAAACTATGGCTACACCTTC - TRBJ1-2 TRBV28 -
CASSLGTGGYEQYF TGTGCCAGCAGCTTAGGGACAGGGGGCTACGAGCAGTACTTC TRBD1 TRBJ2-7 TRBV11-2 -
CASSLASQGAETQYF TGTGCCAGCAGCTTAGCGTCACAGGGGGCAGAGACCCAGTACTTC TRBD1 TRBJ2-5 TRBV7-9 -
CASSLFSWVGSGTGELFF TGTGCCAGCAGCTTGTTCTCATGGGTCGGGAGTGGAACCGGGGAGCTGTTTTTT - TRBJ2-2 TRBV5-5 once
CASSQDRIYEQYF TGCGCCAGCAGCCAAGACAGGATTTACGAGCAGTACTTC - TRBJ2-7 TRBV4-3 -
CASSQGQGAYGYTF TGTGCCAGCTCCCAAGGACAGGGGGCCTATGGCTACACCTTC TRBD1 TRBJ1-2 TRBV18 -
CASSPTTGGASETQYF TGTGCCAGCAGCCCAACGACAGGGGGCGCCTCGGAGACCCAGTACTTC TRBD1 TRBJ2-5 TRBV3-1/TRBV3-2 -